A single sample gave rise to the 4 T cell receptor beta chains below, sequenced in a study of OX40 agonist ivuxolimab in advanced cancers. This table comes from immunoSEQ multiplex PCR, and its TCRdb copy is limited to in-frame clones, with some not included. The profile shows around 76,000 clones, roughly nine tenths of them singletons. The starting material was CD4+ or CD8+ T cells sorted from blood, obtained in a trial of the OX40 agonist ivuxolimab. The receptor source for this set is an adult with an advanced solid tumor such as melanoma, head and neck, liver or kidney cancer.

A single count supports this clone. V gene TRBV28 combines with J gene TRBJ1-2; 9 nucleotides align to TRBD1. V trimming: 4 bases; J trimming: 6 bases; junction bases outside the gene matches: 6. CDR3 length: 14 amino acids. Germline V gene lookup returns CDR1 MDHEN and CDR2 SYDVKM. The CDR3 DNA is TGTGCCAGCAGTTCGCCGGGACAGGGCAATGGCTACACCTTC. The encoded protein is CASSSPGQGNGYTF.

J is TRBJ2-7 and V is TRBV28, with 10 bases fitting TRBD1. Germline CDR1 MDHEN, CDR2 SYDVKM. This CDR3 comprises 14 residues. The V segment lost 6 bases and the J segment 3 bases; nucleotides outside the gene matches: 5. The CDR3 bases are TGTGCCAGCAGCTGGAGGACAGGGGGCTACGAGCAGTACTTC. This sequence encodes CASSWRTGGYEQYF.

CDR3 DNA: TGTGCCAGCAGCCTGGGACAGGGTGATCAGCCCCAGCATTTT. Protein: CASSLGQGDQPQHF. This chain joins TRBV5-5 and TRBJ1-5; 9 bases map to TRBD1. From germline, CDR1 is SGHKS and CDR2 YYEKEE (reference sequence). Losses at the gene ends were 4 bases for V and 5 bases for J; bases not matched to a gene: 4. The length of the CDR3 is 14 residues.

The chain links TRBV27 to TRBJ2-1; D possibly matches TRBD1 or TRBD2 (5 bases each). Per the germline V gene, CDR1 is MNHEY and CDR2 is SMNVEV (reference sequence). Trimming pared 10 bases from V and 7 bases from J, leaving 29 bases between. This CDR3 is 17 amino acids long. The CDR3 reads CAIRPGIGVFKGNEQFF. For the CDR3, the DNA is TGTGCCATCCGACCGGGGATAGGGGTCTTCAAGGGGAATGAGCAGTTCTTC.